These 32 T cell receptor beta chains came from one sample sequenced in a study of cytomegalovirus exposure and HLA in healthy donors. The PCR had 60 Vbeta and 13 Jbeta primers. Method: immunoSEQ multiplex PCR; TCRdb's copy keeps in-frame clones and lacks some. The sample contains about 150,000 clones, around 65% of which appear only once. Sequencing used PBMCs. These receptors came from a woman aged 30 to 39 in good health and CMV-seropositive.

The V gene is TRBV2, the J gene TRBJ2-6; D is unresolved. CDR3 size: 16 residues. Germline V gene data show CDR1 as SNHLY and CDR2 as FYNNEI. V shed 2 bases and J shed 0 bases, with 8 bases lying between them. The CDR3 sequence: CASSERRLSGANVLTF. The CDR3 DNA reads TGTGCCAGCAGTGAAAGACGACTCTCTGGGGCCAACGTCCTGACTTTC.

The gene calls are TRBV14 and TRBJ2-5; 7 bases map to TRBD1. The end of the DNA fits TRBJ2-7 better, so the J call may be wrong. The CDR3 consists of 15 residues. Looked up from germline, CDR1 is SGHDN and CDR2 is FVKESK. Written as DNA, the CDR3 is TGTGCCAGCAGCCAACACAGGGGCTTATCCTACGAGCAGTACTTC. Protein product: CASSQHRGLSYEQYF.

This chain uses TRBV7-2 with TRBJ2-1; TRBD2 might be the D (6 bases). Germline CDR1 reads SGHTA; CDR2 reads FQGNSA. The CDR3 has 16 amino acids. Trimming took off 5 bases at V and 7 bases at J, with 21 bases between the two ends. The CDR3 nucleotides read TGTGCCAGCAGCCCACTGGGAGGTTATGTTGGGAATGAGCAGTTCTTC. Its protein is CASSPLGGYVGNEQFF.

The V and J genes are TRBV29-1 and TRBJ1-1; no clear D. This CDR3 contains 11 residues. CDR1 is SQVTM and CDR2 is ANQGSEA in the germline V gene. V lost 6 bases to trimming and J lost 1 base, with 6 bases between them. The CDR3 DNA reads TGCAGCGTGGAGGGGAACACTGAAGCTTTCTTT. This sequence encodes CSVEGNTEAFF.

J is TRBJ1-2 and V is TRBV7-2; 10 nucleotides agree with TRBD1. The CDR3 is 15 residues long. J lost 8 bases, V lost 5 bases, and 11 bases had no gene match. CDR1 is SGHTA, CDR2 FQGNSA, per germline. The CDR3: CASSLRDRGRGGYTF. Written as DNA, the CDR3 is TGTGCCAGCAGCCTCCGGGACAGGGGTAGAGGGGGCTACACCTTC.

This rearrangement joins TRBV6-1 to TRBJ1-6; D possibly corresponds to TRBD1 (6 bases). CDR3 length equals 14 residues. The ends were cut back, 7 bases at V and 10 bases at J, with 17 bases in the middle. Germline CDR1 is MNHNS and CDR2 is SASEGT. The CDR3 region is CASTLTGYRSPLHF. As DNA, the CDR3 is TGTGCCAGCACCCTGACAGGATATAGGTCACCCCTCCACTTT.

DNA of the CDR3: TGTGCCAGCAGCTTAAGGAACAGGGGGGGTGGGACTGAAGCTTTCTTT. This encodes CASSLRNRGGGTEAFF. This chain uses TRBV5-4 with TRBJ1-1, with 8 bases aligning to TRBD1. V trimming: 2 bases; J trimming: 5 bases; junction bases outside the gene matches: 11. In germline, CDR1 is SGHNT, CDR2 YYREEE (reference sequence). This CDR3 has 16 amino acids.

This clone was observed a few times. The chain uses TRBV7-2 and TRBJ1-6, with D possibly being TRBD1 (6 bases). The V gene lost 5 bases and the J gene lost 2 bases, with 13 bases spanning the gap. The CDR3 spans 16 residues. The V gene's germline CDR1 is SGHTA and CDR2 FQGNSA. The CDR3 DNA reads as TGTGCCAGCAGCCGAAGGGGGGGCACCTATAATTCACCCCTCCACTTT. Protein product: CASSRRGGTYNSPLHF.

The rearrangement joins TRBV2 to TRBJ2-7; TRBD1 agrees at 7 bases. The CDR3 covers 15 residues. Germline CDR1 is SNHLY and CDR2 is FYNNEI. With 7 bases clipped from V and 0 bases from J, the junction kept 9 bases outside the gene matches. DNA of the CDR3: TGTGCCAGCACGGGACCGACAGGGAGCTCCTACGAGCAGTACTTC. Translating it yields CASTGPTGSSYEQYF.

The chain is built from TRBV4-1 and TRBJ2-1, with D maybe TRBD2 (6 bases). The germline gives CDR1 MGHRA, CDR2 YSYEKL. The CDR3 contains 14 residues. V shed 2 bases and J shed 7 bases, with 12 bases lying between them. The DNA for the CDR3 is TGCGCCAGCAGCCAATCCGGGAGCGGGAATGAGCAGTTCTTC. Translation gives CASSQSGSGNEQFF.

The chain uses TRBV11-2 and TRBJ1-5, with TRBD1 matching over 11 bases. This CDR3 has 17 amino acids. Germline-derived CDR1 and CDR2 are SGHAT and FQNNGV. Trimming removed 4 bases from V and 2 bases from J; junction bases left unmatched: 7. The CDR3 protein is CASSSFRDRGGNQPQHF. Here the CDR3 DNA reads TGTGCCAGCAGCTCGTTCCGGGACAGGGGGGGCAATCAGCCCCAGCATTTT.

This chain uses TRBV5-6 with TRBJ2-7, with 11 bases matching TRBD2. The length of the CDR3 is 13 residues. V lost 4 bases and J lost 6; bases outside the gene matches: 3. Germline loops: CDR1 SGHDT, CDR2 YYEEEE. The CDR3 here is CASSHGTSGEQYF. The DNA of the CDR3 is TGTGCCAGCAGCCACGGGACTAGCGGCGAGCAGTACTTC.

In its sample, this clone was seen a few times. The V and J genes are TRBV19 and TRBJ2-5; no reliable D call. Trimming left V 7 bases short and J 1 base short, with 13 bases between. CDR1 and CDR2 (germline): LNHDA, SQIVND (reference sequence). This CDR3 is 14 amino acids long. The CDR3 nucleotides are TGTGCCAGTAAAAAAGGAGACTCCCAAGAGACCCAGTACTTC. Amino acids: CASKKGDSQETQYF.

As DNA, the CDR3 is TGTGCCAGCTCAGGGACAGATCAAGAGACCCAGTACTTC. Translation: CASSGTDQETQYF. The V gene is TRBV18, the J gene TRBJ2-5; 7 bases agree with TRBD1. After removal of 5 bases from V and 2 bases from J, the junction contained 2 bases not matched to a gene. The CDR3 runs 13 residues. Germline loops: CDR1 KGHSH, CDR2 LQKENI.

The chain uses TRBV7-2 and TRBJ2-5; 11 bases align to TRBD2. CDR3 length: 16 residues. The junction had 3 bases not matched to a gene; V was cut back by 1 base and J by 2 bases. Germline V gene data show CDR1 as SGHTA and CDR2 as FQGNSA. CDR3 nucleotide sequence: TGTGCCAGCAGCTTAGTAGGGACTAGCGGACAAGAGACCCAGTACTTC. This codes for CASSLVGTSGQETQYF.

This clone was seen more than once but under ten times. The rearrangement uses TRBV4-1 and TRBJ1-2; D is unclear. Per germline, CDR1 MGHRA and CDR2 YSYEKL. This CDR3 region has 16 residues. The V end was cut by 4 bases, the J end by 0 bases, with 15 bases between. The CDR3 reads CASSLRPGLTNYGYTF. The CDR3 DNA reads TGCGCCAGCAGCCTCCGGCCCGGGTTAACTAACTATGGCTACACCTTC.

The chain links TRBV10-3 to TRBJ2-1; tentatively, D is TRBD1 (5 bases). The CDR3 sequence is 12 residues long. Germline V gene sequence: CDR1 ENHRY, CDR2 SYGVKD. V lost 0 bases and J 12 bases, leaving 9 bases between the germline ends. In DNA, the CDR3 is TGTGCCATCAGTGAGTCTCAGGGTTTGCAGTTCTTC. As protein: CAISESQGLQFF.

This chain connects TRBV4-2 to TRBJ1-6, with 9 bases that match TRBD1. The CDR3 runs to 16 residues. V trimming: 5 bases; J trimming: 7 bases; junction bases outside the gene matches: 9. Germline CDR1 and CDR2: LGHNA and YNFKEQ. The CDR3 protein is CASSGRDRVANSPLHF. CDR3 bases: TGTGCCAGCAGCGGCCGGGACAGGGTAGCAAATTCACCCCTCCACTTT.

The CDR3, as DNA: TGTGCCAGCAGCTCCGGGACAGGGGAGACCCAGTACTTC. Its protein product is CASSSGTGETQYF. The V and J genes are TRBV11-3 and TRBJ2-5, with 9 bases identical to TRBD1. J lost 5 bases, V lost 4 bases, and 2 bases had no gene match. Per the germline V gene, CDR1 is SGHNT and CDR2 is YENEEA. The CDR3 runs 13 residues. Drawing the rest from reference TRBV11-3 and TRBJ2-5, the complete variable domain is EAGVVQSPRYKIIEKKQPVAFWCNPISGHNTLYWYLQNLGQGPELLIRYENEEAVDDSQLPKDRFSAERLKGVDSTLKIQPAELGDSAVYLCASSSGTGETQYFGPGTRLLVL.

The chain has TRBV28 and TRBJ1-5; 10 bases agree with TRBD1. Germline V CDR1 and CDR2: MDHEN, SYDVKM. V dropped 9 bases and J dropped 5; count of bases not matched to a gene: 1. This CDR3 region has 12 residues. CDR3 in DNA: TGTGCCAGTGGGACAGGGGATCAGCCCCAGCATTTT. It codes for CASGTGDQPQHF.

As for this clone: The junction does not match germline at one end; this may be a read error. The rearrangement uses TRBV7-2 and TRBJ2-7; 8 nucleotides align to TRBD2. CDR3 length equals 13 residues. CDR1 is SGHTA and CDR2 is FQGNSA in the germline V gene. CDR3 bases: TGTGCCAGCAGCCAGAGGGACGGGAGGGCCCTACACTTC. It encodes CASSQRDGRALHF.

The genes are TRBV7-2 and TRBJ2-1, with TRBD2 matching 10 bases. V dropped 8 bases and J dropped 0; count of bases not matched to a gene: 7. The germline V gene has CDR1 SGHTA and CDR2 FQGNSA. The CDR3 has 16 amino acids. CDR3 DNA: TGTGCCAGCGGAGCGGGAGGGAAACACTCCTACAATGAGCAGTTCTTC. This codes for CASGAGGKHSYNEQFF. The full variable domain, completed using reference TRBV7-2 and TRBJ2-1, is GAGVSQSPSNKVTEKGKDVELRCDPISGHTALYWYRQSLGQGLEFLIYFQGNSAPDKSGLPSDRFSAERTGGSVSTLTIQRTQQEDSAVYLCASGAGGKHSYNEQFFGPGTRLTVL.

The J gene is TRBJ1-1, the V gene TRBV29-1; D gene uncertain. There are 10 residues in the CDR3. Trimming cost V 7 bases and J 4 bases, with 7 bases left between them. CDR1 is SQVTM, CDR2 ANQGSEA, per germline. The chain's CDR3 is CSAQITEAFF. CDR3 DNA sequence: TGCAGCGCTCAGATCACTGAAGCTTTCTTT. Full variable domain (outside the CDR3, taken from reference TRBV29-1 and TRBJ1-1): SAVISQKPSRDICQRGTSLTIQCQVDSQVTMMFWYRQQPGQSLTLIATANQGSEATYESGFVIDKFPISRPNLTFSTLTVSNMSPEDSSIYLCSAQITEAFFGQGTRLTVV.

This chain connects TRBV13 to TRBJ1-2, with a possible D match to TRBD1 (6 bases). The CDR3 runs 14 residues. V was trimmed by 3 bases and J by 5 bases, leaving 13 bases between them. CDR1 and CDR2 from the germline V gene are PRHDT and FYEKMQ (reference sequence). The CDR3 reads CASSFMGQGYGYTF. The CDR3 DNA reads as TGTGCCAGCAGCTTCATGGGGCAGGGGTATGGCTACACCTTC.

The rearrangement joins TRBV10-1 to TRBJ2-5; D possibly corresponds to TRBD2 (6 bases). V lost 5 bases, J lost 1 base, and 14 bases lay in between. CDR1 and CDR2 (germline): WNHNN, SYGVQD (reference sequence). The CDR3 spans 15 residues. The DNA of the CDR3 is TGCGCCAGCAGTCCGGGGGATGGCCGCCAAGAGACCCAGTACTTC. Encoded protein: CASSPGDGRQETQYF.

In its sample, this clone was seen a few times. The V and J genes are TRBV7-9 and TRBJ2-5, with TRBD2 identical over 7 bases. This CDR3 contains 11 residues. With 5 bases clipped from V and 7 bases from J, the junction kept 1 base outside the gene matches. Germline CDR1 and CDR2: SEHNR and FQNEAQ (reference sequence). CDR3 DNA: TGTGCCAGCAGCCCTAGCGGGACCCAGTACTTC. Translation: CASSPSGTQYF. The variable domain in full, with the rest retrieved from reference TRBV7-9 and TRBJ2-5, is DTGVSQNPRHKITKRGQNVTFRCDPISEHNRLYWYRQTLGQGPEFLTYFQNEAQLEKSRLLSDRFSAERPKGSFSTLEIQRTEQGDSAMYLCASSPSGTQYFGPGTRLLVL.

The chain joins TRBV5-1 to TRBJ2-1; TRBD2 matches at 9 bases. V was clipped by 0 bases and J by 0 bases; unmatched bases: 4. The CDR3 has 17 amino acids. Looked up from germline, CDR1 is SGHRS and CDR2 is YFSETQ. The CDR3: CASSLEASGASYNEQFF. Here the CDR3 DNA reads TGCGCCAGCAGCTTGGAAGCTAGCGGGGCCTCCTACAATGAGCAGTTCTTC.

The chain has TRBV9 and TRBJ2-1; TRBD2 agrees at 7 bases. CDR1 and CDR2 (germline): SGDLS, YYNGEE. The CDR3 has 16 residues. The V segment lost 0 bases and the J segment 7 bases; nucleotides outside the gene matches: 10. CDR3 amino acids: CASSVVGSSGVNEQFF. Here the CDR3 DNA reads TGTGCCAGCAGCGTAGTTGGTTCCAGCGGGGTAAATGAGCAGTTCTTC. The entire variable domain, with the rest obtained from reference TRBV9 and TRBJ2-1, is as follows: DSGVTQTPKHLITATGQRVTLRCSPRSGDLSVYWYQQSLDQGLQFLIQYYNGEERAKGNILERFSAQQFPDLHSELNLSSLELGDSALYFCASSVVGSSGVNEQFFGPGTRLTVL.

The chain employs TRBV5-4 and TRBJ1-2; 8 nucleotides align to TRBD1. CDR1 SGHNT and CDR2 YYREEE come from the germline V gene (reference sequence). This CDR3 is 17 amino acids long. V was pared by 4 bases and J by 0 bases, with 11 bases of the junction left unmatched. The DNA of the CDR3 is TGTGCCAGCAGCACAATGGGACAGGAGGAGTCTAACTATGGCTACACCTTC. Its protein product is CASSTMGQEESNYGYTF.

This chain connects TRBV4-1 to TRBJ2-2; no clear D. Trimming took off 3 bases at V and 7 bases at J, with 21 bases between the two ends. Germline V CDR1 and CDR2: MGHRA, YSYEKL. The CDR3 runs to 17 residues. CDR3 nucleotide sequence: TGCGCCAGCAGCCAGGTAGATATGGGCCTCATTCTCGGGGAGCTGTTTTTT. This translates into CASSQVDMGLILGELFF.

The sample holds one count of this clone. This chain uses TRBV2 with TRBJ2-5, with D unclear. The J call may be wrong; the DNA end is better matched by TRBJ2-7. This CDR3 has 14 amino acids. Germline V CDR1 and CDR2: SNHLY, FYNNEI. DNA of the CDR3: TGTGCCAGCAGCCCCGGAAGAAACTATGACGAGCAGTACTTC. As protein: CASSPGRNYDEQYF.

V gene TRBV5-6 combines with J gene TRBJ2-5; TRBD1 might be the D (5 bases). The CDR3 length is 14 residues. Looked up from germline, CDR1 is SGHDT and CDR2 is YYEEEE. Deletions cut 1 base from V and 2 bases from J, with 9 bases between. The CDR3 here is CASSLLGQQETQYF. CDR3 bases: TGTGCCAGCAGCTTGTTGGGGCAGCAAGAGACCCAGTACTTC.